This T cell receptor beta chain derives from a study of CD8 T cells in ankylosing spondylitis. Findings and caveats of the study: Disease-linked clones were CD8+ and relatively rare in peripheral blood. Reportedly, matched ankylosing spondylitis synovial fluid was significantly enriched for disease-linked clones. In ankylosing spondylitis blood, a motif of roughly eight highly homologous TCR beta variants appeared characteristic.

The CDR3 spans 16 residues. Germline CDR1 and CDR2: DFQATT and SNEGSKA (reference sequence). V was pared by 1 base and J by 1 base, with 16 bases between. Via MiXCR, TCRdb re-called the 5' RACE reads, giving one row per CDR3 protein. The sample includes 750,000 to 850,000 distinct CDR3 sequences, 12% of them seen just once. This clonotype was counted between two and nine times. The antigen remains unidentified. The V call is TRBV20-1, the J call TRBJ1-1; D may be TRBD1 (5 bases). The sample comprised blood, either unsorted or a sorted T cell fraction (not recorded which). The receptor was derived from a male donor with ankylosing spondylitis. Here the CDR3 reads CSARGPTGTANTEAFF. CDR3 bases: TGCAGTGCTAGAGGACCGACCGGGACGGCGAACACTGAAGCTTTCTTT.